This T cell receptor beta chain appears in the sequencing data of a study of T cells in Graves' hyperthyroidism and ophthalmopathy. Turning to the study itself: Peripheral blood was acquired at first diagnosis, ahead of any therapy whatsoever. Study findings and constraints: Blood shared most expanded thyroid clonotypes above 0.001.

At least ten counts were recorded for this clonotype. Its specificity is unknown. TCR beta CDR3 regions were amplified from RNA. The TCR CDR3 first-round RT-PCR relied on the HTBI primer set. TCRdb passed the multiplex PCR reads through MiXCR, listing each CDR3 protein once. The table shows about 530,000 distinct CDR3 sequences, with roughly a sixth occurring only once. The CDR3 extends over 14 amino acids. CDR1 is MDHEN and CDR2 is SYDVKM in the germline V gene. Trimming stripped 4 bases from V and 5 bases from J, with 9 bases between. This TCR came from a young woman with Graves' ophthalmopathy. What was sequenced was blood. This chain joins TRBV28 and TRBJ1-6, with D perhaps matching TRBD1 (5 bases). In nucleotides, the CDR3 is TGTGCCAGCAGTTCGAGACAGCATAATTCACCCCTCCACTTT. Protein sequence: CASSSRQHNSPLHF.